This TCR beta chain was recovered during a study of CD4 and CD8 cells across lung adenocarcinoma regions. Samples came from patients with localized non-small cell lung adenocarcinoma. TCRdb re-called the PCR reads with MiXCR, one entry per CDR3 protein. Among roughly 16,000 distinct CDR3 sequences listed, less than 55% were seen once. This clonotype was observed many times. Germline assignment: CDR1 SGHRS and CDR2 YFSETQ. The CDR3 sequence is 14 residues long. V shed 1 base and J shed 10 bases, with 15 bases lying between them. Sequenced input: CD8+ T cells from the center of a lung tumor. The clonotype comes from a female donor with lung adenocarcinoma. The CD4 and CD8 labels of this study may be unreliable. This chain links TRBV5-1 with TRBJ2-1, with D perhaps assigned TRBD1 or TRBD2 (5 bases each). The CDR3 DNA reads TGCGCCAGCAGCTTGCACGAGGGGTTAGGGGAGCAGTTCTTC. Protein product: CASSLHEGLGEQFF.